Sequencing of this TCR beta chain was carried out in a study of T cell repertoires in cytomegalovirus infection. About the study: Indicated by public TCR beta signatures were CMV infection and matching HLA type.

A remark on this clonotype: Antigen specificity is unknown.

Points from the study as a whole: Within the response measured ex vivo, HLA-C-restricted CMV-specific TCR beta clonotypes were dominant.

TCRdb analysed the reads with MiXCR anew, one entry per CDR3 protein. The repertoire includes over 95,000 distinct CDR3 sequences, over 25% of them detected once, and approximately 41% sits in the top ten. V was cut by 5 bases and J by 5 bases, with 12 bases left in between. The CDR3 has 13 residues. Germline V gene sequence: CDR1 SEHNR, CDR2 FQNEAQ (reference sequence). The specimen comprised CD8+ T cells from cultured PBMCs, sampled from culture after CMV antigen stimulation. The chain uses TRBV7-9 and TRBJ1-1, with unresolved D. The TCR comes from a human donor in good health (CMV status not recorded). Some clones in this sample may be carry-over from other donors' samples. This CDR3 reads CASSPPSRTEAFF. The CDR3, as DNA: TGTGCCAGCAGCCCTCCGAGCAGGACTGAAGCTTTCTTT.